Each of the 23 T cell receptor beta chains below was sequenced from the same sample in a study of T-cell memory formation after mild COVID-19. Using its own MiXCR run on the 5' RACE reads, TCRdb lists one record per CDR3 protein. The sample comprises around 200,000 distinct CDR3 sequences, over 20% of which are singletons, and around 23% rests with the top ten. The sample comprised PBMCs or a T cell subset sorted from them (not recorded which). The receptors stem from an adult woman who had mild COVID-19 (a few samples of this study predate the infection). Cell type and time point are not known.

Only a few counts were recorded for this clonotype. This sequence joins TRBV29-1 and TRBJ1-2; possibly TRBD1 for D (6 bases). The germline V and J ends were trimmed by 7 bases and 4 bases, with 16 bases remaining between them. Germline-derived CDR1 and CDR2 are SQVTM and ANQGSEA. The CDR3 sequence is 13 residues long. DNA for the CDR3: TGCAGCGCCGAGGACAGCGCTGGCTATGGCTACACCTTC. Translated, it gives CSAEDSAGYGYTF.

This sequence joins TRBV27 and TRBJ2-7; 8 bases map to TRBD2. The CDR3 loop spans 13 amino acids. V lost 6 bases to trimming and J lost 4 bases; unmatched junction nucleotides: 5. The germline V gene has CDR1 MNHEY and CDR2 SMNVEV (reference sequence). DNA for the CDR3: TGTGCCAGCAGAATAACTAGCGGATACGAGCAGTACTTC. Its protein is CASRITSGYEQYF.

The V call is TRBV2, the J call TRBJ1-1, with 9 nucleotides matching TRBD1. CDR1 is SNHLY and CDR2 is FYNNEI in the germline V gene. The CDR3 runs 16 residues. V was pared by 3 bases and J by 6 bases, with 11 bases of the junction left unmatched. This CDR3 reads CASSDPNRGLSAEAFF. Here the CDR3 DNA reads TGTGCCAGCAGTGACCCGAACAGGGGGCTGAGCGCTGAAGCTTTCTTT.

This clonotype was counted only a few times. The rearrangement joins TRBV6-1 to TRBJ2-3; D tentatively reads TRBD1 or TRBD2 (5 bases each). Germline CDR1 is MNHNS and CDR2 is SASEGT. This CDR3 has 17 amino acids. Trimming removed 2 bases at V and 2 bases at J, with 17 bases between. This CDR3 is CASSERFGTAHTDTQYF. The CDR3 bases are TGTGCCAGCAGTGAAAGGTTCGGGACCGCACACACAGATACGCAGTATTTT.

The chain has TRBV5-6 and TRBJ2-1, with no clear D. Trimming took 7 bases from V and 1 from J, leaving 12 bases between them. This CDR3 region has 14 residues. Germline values: CDR1 SGHDT, CDR2 YYEEEE. The CDR3 DNA follows: TGTGCCAGCGGCAACGACGGTTCCTACAATGAGCAGTTCTTC. As protein: CASGNDGSYNEQFF.

This chain uses TRBV12-3 or TRBV12-4 with TRBJ2-1; TRBD2 matches 8 bases. With 0 bases clipped from V and 3 bases from J, the junction kept 1 base outside the gene matches. This CDR3 has 15 amino acids. The CDR3 DNA reads TGTGCCAGCAGTTTAGCCACTAGCGGCTACAATGAGCAGTTCTTC. This encodes CASSLATSGYNEQFF.

The chain has TRBV5-1 and TRBJ2-1, with D maybe TRBD2 (5 bases). The CDR3 runs 15 residues. Germline CDR1 is SGHRS and CDR2 is YFSETQ. Trimming removed 0 bases from V and 2 bases from J, with 9 bases in between. The CDR3 nucleotides read TGCGCCAGCAGCTTGGCCGGGATTCCCTACAATGAGCAGTTCTTC. It translates to CASSLAGIPYNEQFF.

The chain uses TRBV11-3 and TRBJ2-1; weak D call: TRBD1 (6 bases). The germline V gene has CDR1 SGHNT and CDR2 YENEEA. The ends were cut back, 0 bases at V and 4 bases at J, with 13 bases in the middle. This CDR3 has 16 amino acids. CDR3: CASSLDSVTGYNEQFF. The CDR3 bases are TGTGCCAGCAGCTTAGACTCCGTGACAGGTTACAATGAGCAGTTCTTC.

The V and J genes are TRBV3-1 and TRBJ2-3, with D possibly matching TRBD2 (6 bases). The ends were cut back, 3 bases at V and 0 bases at J, with 16 bases in the middle. Per the germline V gene, CDR1 is LGHDT and CDR2 is YNNKEL (reference sequence). CDR3 length equals 17 residues. The CDR3 sequence is CASSHRGRRSSTDTQYF. The CDR3 DNA sequence: TGTGCCAGCAGCCATCGGGGGAGACGATCTAGCACAGATACGCAGTATTTT.

V usage is TRBV9 and J usage is TRBJ2-1; 9 nucleotides align to TRBD2. The CDR3 has 16 residues. Trimming removed 3 bases from V and 8 bases from J; junction bases left unmatched: 12. Germline lookup yields CDR1 SGDLS and CDR2 YYNGEE. The CDR3: CASSDPLQEREDEQFF. The DNA of the CDR3 is TGTGCCAGCAGCGACCCCCTTCAAGAGCGGGAGGATGAGCAGTTCTTC.

This clonotype showed up just a few times. The chain carries TRBV7-2 and TRBJ2-3; TRBD2 aligns across 9 bases. Germline CDR1 reads SGHTA; CDR2 reads FQGNSA. Trimming cost V 5 bases and J 4 bases; bases outside gene matches: 16. This CDR3 contains 18 residues. The CDR3 nucleotides are TGTGCCAGCAGCCCCCCCCCCGCTAGCGGGGAATTTGCAGATACGCAGTATTTT. Translation gives CASSPPPASGEFADTQYF.

The V and J genes are TRBV13 and TRBJ2-1, with TRBD2 matching over 13 bases. The CDR3 is made up of 18 amino acids. CDR1 and CDR2 (germline): PRHDT, FYEKMQ (reference sequence). V lost 6 bases to trimming and J lost 7 bases; unmatched junction nucleotides: 15. The CDR3: CASRTGLAGLIGENEQFF. Written as DNA, the CDR3 is TGTGCCAGCAGGACGGGACTAGCGGGACTAATAGGCGAGAATGAGCAGTTCTTC.

This clonotype was seen only a few times. The chain has TRBV12-3 or TRBV12-4 and TRBJ2-1; TRBD1 agrees at 10 bases. Trimming took 7 bases from V and 4 from J; bases not matched to a gene: 7. The CDR3 loop spans 15 amino acids. CDR3 loop: CASTPTGGAYNEQFF. CDR3 bases: TGTGCCAGCACCCCGACAGGGGGCGCTTACAATGAGCAGTTCTTC.

The V and J genes are TRBV7-9 and TRBJ2-7; TRBD2 matches at 8 bases. Germline V lookup: CDR1 SEHNR, CDR2 FQNEAQ (reference sequence). The CDR3 totals 16 residues. After removal of 0 bases from V and 0 bases from J, the junction contained 4 bases not matched to a gene. CDR3 sequence reads: CASSLARSGSSYEQYF. The CDR3 region has the DNA TGTGCCAGCAGCTTAGCGAGGAGCGGGAGCTCCTACGAGCAGTACTTC.

This clonotype was observed a handful of times. The V call is TRBV6-1, the J call TRBJ2-3; D remains ambiguous. The ends were cut back, 2 bases at V and 2 bases at J, with 11 bases in the middle. The V gene's germline CDR1 is MNHNS and CDR2 SASEGT. The CDR3 is 15 residues long. The CDR3 region is CASSESIAATDTQYF. The CDR3 DNA sequence: TGTGCCAGCAGTGAAAGTATAGCTGCCACAGATACGCAGTATTTT.

The chain couples TRBV4-1 to TRBJ2-1, with D possibly being TRBD2 (6 bases). This CDR3 contains 16 residues. Trimming pared 1 base from V and 0 bases from J, leaving 10 bases between. The germline V gene encodes CDR1 MGHRA and CDR2 YSYEKL. CDR3 sequence: CASSQGIAASYNEQFF. The CDR3 DNA is TGCGCCAGCAGCCAAGGGATAGCGGCCTCCTACAATGAGCAGTTCTTC.

This clonotype was seen a few times. The chain uses TRBV19 and TRBJ1-2, with 8 nucleotides matching TRBD1. Germline V gene sequence: CDR1 LNHDA, CDR2 SQIVND (reference sequence). This CDR3 is 14 amino acids long. With V trimmed by 5 bases and J by 3 bases, 5 bases remained unmatched. CDR3 residues: CASSGDRGDYGYTF. CDR3 nucleotides: TGTGCCAGTAGTGGTGACAGGGGAGACTATGGCTACACCTTC.

The rearrangement joins TRBV7-6 to TRBJ1-2, with 7 bases aligning to TRBD1. The ends lost 1 base at V and 4 bases at J; junction bases unmatched: 3. The germline V gene has CDR1 SGHVS and CDR2 FNYEAQ. The CDR3 contains 14 residues. The CDR3 region is CASSLGPGGYGYTF. The CDR3 DNA reads TGTGCCAGCAGCTTAGGCCCAGGGGGCTATGGCTACACCTTC.

A few counts support this clonotype. The chain recombines TRBV27 with TRBJ2-7; D might be TRBD1 or TRBD2, each matching 5 bases. This CDR3 comprises 14 residues. Germline CDR1 reads MNHEY; CDR2 reads SMNVEV (reference sequence). V lost 3 bases to trimming and J lost 3 bases, with 12 bases between them. The DNA of the CDR3 is TGTGCCAGCAGTTTCGGGGCGTTTCTCTACGAGCAGTACTTC. Protein: CASSFGAFLYEQYF.

In this sample, this clonotype turned up a few times. CDR3 nucleotide sequence: TGCGCCAGCAGCCAGGCAGGGGACTACAATGAGCAGTTCTTC. It translates to CASSQAGDYNEQFF. This chain joins TRBV4-1 and TRBJ2-1, with a tentative D call TRBD1 (6 bases). Germline CDR1 MGHRA, CDR2 YSYEKL. The CDR3 consists of 14 residues. The V gene lost 3 bases and the J gene lost 3 bases, with 9 bases spanning the gap.

CDR3: CSTNRERYTDTQYF. The CDR3 DNA sequence: TGCAGCACTAACAGGGAGAGGTACACAGATACGCAGTATTTT. V gene TRBV29-1 combines with J gene TRBJ2-3; D is perhaps TRBD1 (6 bases). Trimming shortened V by 8 bases and J by 2 bases, and 17 bases separated the two germline ends. From germline, CDR1 is SQVTM and CDR2 ANQGSEA. This CDR3 spans 14 amino acids.

The sample holds a few counts of this clonotype. This sequence joins TRBV20-1 and TRBJ2-4; D is ambiguous. From germline, CDR1 is DFQATT and CDR2 SNEGSKA (reference sequence). This CDR3 is built from 15 residues. V lost 1 base and J lost 3, with 13 bases in between. This chain's CDR3 is CSARGPGLGKNIQYF. As DNA, the CDR3 is TGCAGTGCTAGAGGCCCTGGCTTGGGCAAAAACATTCAGTACTTC.

The chain employs TRBV5-1 and TRBJ2-3; 11 nucleotides agree with TRBD2. The trim removed 0 bases at V and 1 base at J, leaving 4 bases unmatched. The CDR3 has 17 residues. Germline CDR1 is SGHRS and CDR2 is YFSETQ. The CDR3 DNA follows: TGCGCCAGCAGCTTGGGGACTAGCGGGTCTCGCACAGATACGCAGTATTTT. This codes for CASSLGTSGSRTDTQYF. Full variable domain (outside the CDR3, taken from reference TRBV5-1 and TRBJ2-3): KAGVTQTPRYLIKTRGQQVTLSCSPISGHRSVSWYQQTPGQGLQFLFEYFSETQRNKGNFPGRFSGRQFSNSRSEMNVSTLELGDSALYLCASSLGTSGSRTDTQYFGPGTRLTVL.